This paragraph reports one TCR beta chain. Its antigen is currently not known. One base away there is no much larger clone; base qualities are not given. The donors were roughly 39 Caucasian individuals from Russia, aged roughly 6 to 100 years, who were systemically healthy. Each donor gave about 10 milliliters of peripheral blood, drawn into EDTA-treated Vacutainer tubes. PBMCs were isolated by Ficoll-Paque density-gradient centrifugation, with at least 6 million obtained per sample. Trizol reagent was used to extract total RNA from the PBMCs, yielding at least 5 micrograms per sample. For every donor, an aliquot of PBMCs went through flow cytometry to measure the percentages of naive CD45RAhigh/CD27high T cells. This entry comes from a study of blood T cells in healthy people across ages (dated by TCRdb to the mid-2010s). Looking at the study overall: In model experiments, roughly one uniquely barcoded TCR beta cDNA molecule per two T cells was captured by template switching. Using deep sequencing normalized with unique cDNA molecular identifiers, the study measured how TCR beta repertoire diversity changes with age. The donors were divided into four age groups: young (average around 17 years), middle-aged (approximately 42), aged (62) and long-lived (82). To avoid experimental bias, donors of different ages were distributed randomly across sequencing lanes. For two donors (one aged 18 to 30 and one aged 80 or older), the study analyzed two additional independent replicas of 1 million unique cDNA reads from the same blood draw. The research as a whole found: Bulk unsorted PBMC profiling prevented conclusive comparison of naive and antigen-experienced compartments. Observed TCR beta diversity correlated strongly with the percentage of naive T cells measured by flow cytometry. Because the CMV infection status of the donors was unknown, age-related changes in expanded clonotypes may potentially have been confounded. Observed TCR beta diversity per million T cells fell roughly linearly with age, and a significant reduction was already apparent by age around 36. Estimates of total diversity based on one million sequenced T cells were regarded as lower bounds and as underestimates. The long-lived group showed more naive CD4+ T cells, fewer expanded clones and increased TCR diversity than the aged group, suggesting age selection.

There are 16 amino acids in the CDR3, from cysteine to phenylalanine inclusive. Solely the CDR3 DNA is kept, with 48 bases framed from the first base. Trimming accounts for 1 base at V and 2 bases at J, while the number of junction bases matched to no gene is 6. Looking up the germline V gene yields CDR1 SGHTA and CDR2 FQGNSA. Library creation used 5' RACE. The instrument was an Illumina HiSeq 2500. A second PCR of about 6 to 12 cycles was run with a J-beta primer mix and a sample-barcoded 5' primer. Each TCR beta cDNA molecule received a unique molecular identifier from a template-switch 5' adaptor carrying 12 random nucleotides. At least 2.5 million CDR3-containing paired-end reads were obtained from each sample. First-strand cDNA was synthesized from all RNA with the Mint cDNA synthesis kit, primed by a TRBC-specific oligonucleotide. After uracil-DNA glycosylase treatment, a first 18-cycle PCR used universal primers M1SS and BC2_uni_R on all cDNA. The published analysis was carried out like this. For normalization, 1 million high-quality reads were randomly selected from each sample, with every read carrying a distinct molecular identifier. Instead of being binned into consensus sequences, reads that shared molecular identifiers were thrown out. MiTCR, with a Q25 quality threshold and the strictest error-elimination algorithm, was used for CDR3 identification, clonotype clustering and error correction. A nonparametric unseen species model with Euler transformation was used to estimate lower-bound total TCR beta diversity. Using fastp trimming at Q25 and MiXCR clonotype assembly, TCRdb reanalyzed the public sequencing data and kept in-frame beta chains. Entries that share a CDR3 protein sequence are merged under the most common genes and DNA. TCRdb's processing, not the authors' own work, is the source of the V and J calls. Counted in this sample were about 1.4 million distinct CDR3 sequences; roughly 59% of them appeared once. Jointly, the top ten make up over 5% of the sample.

The sequence joins TRBV7-2 to TRBJ2-7; 9 junctional bases match TRBD2. This TCR derives from a man younger than 35 in good health. Input material: blood. The CDR3 corresponds to CASSLGGGGGAYEQYF. The DNA sequence is TGTGCCAGCAGCTTAGGCGGAGGCGGGGGGGCCTACGAGCAGTACTTC.